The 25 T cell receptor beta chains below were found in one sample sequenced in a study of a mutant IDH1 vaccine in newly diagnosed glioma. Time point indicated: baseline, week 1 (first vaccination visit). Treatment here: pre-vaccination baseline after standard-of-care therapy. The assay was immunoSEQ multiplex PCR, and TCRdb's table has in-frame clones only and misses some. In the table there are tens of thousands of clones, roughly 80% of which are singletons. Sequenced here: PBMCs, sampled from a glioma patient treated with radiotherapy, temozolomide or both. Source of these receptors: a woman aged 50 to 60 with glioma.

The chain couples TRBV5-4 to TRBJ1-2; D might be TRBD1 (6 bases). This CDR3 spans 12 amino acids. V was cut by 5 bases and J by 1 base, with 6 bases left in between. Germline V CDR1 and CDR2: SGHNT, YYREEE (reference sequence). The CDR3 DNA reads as TGTGCCAGCAGGGACAGTAACTATGGCTACACCTTC. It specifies CASRDSNYGYTF.

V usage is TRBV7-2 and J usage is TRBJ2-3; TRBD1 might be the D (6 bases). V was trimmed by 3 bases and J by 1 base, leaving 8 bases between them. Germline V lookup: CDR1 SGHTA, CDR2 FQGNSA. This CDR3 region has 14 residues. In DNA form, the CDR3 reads TGTGCCAGCAGCTTCTACAGGGGCACAGATACGCAGTATTTT. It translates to CASSFYRGTDTQYF.

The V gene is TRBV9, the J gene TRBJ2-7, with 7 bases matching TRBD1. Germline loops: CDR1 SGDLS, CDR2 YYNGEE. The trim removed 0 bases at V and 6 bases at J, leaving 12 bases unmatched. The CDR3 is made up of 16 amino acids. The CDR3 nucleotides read TGTGCCAGCAGCGTAGATCTCACCCCGAGGGGGCCCGAGCAGTACTTC. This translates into CASSVDLTPRGPEQYF. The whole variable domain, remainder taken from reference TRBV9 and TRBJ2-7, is DSGVTQTPKHLITATGQRVTLRCSPRSGDLSVYWYQQSLDQGLQFLIQYYNGEERAKGNILERFSAQQFPDLHSELNLSSLELGDSALYFCASSVDLTPRGPEQYFGPGTRLTVT.

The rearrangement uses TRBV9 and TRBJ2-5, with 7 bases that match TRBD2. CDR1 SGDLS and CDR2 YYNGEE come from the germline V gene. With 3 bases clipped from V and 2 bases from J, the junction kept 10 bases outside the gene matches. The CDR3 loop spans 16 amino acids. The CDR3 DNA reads TGTGCCAGCAGCGCGAAACCCGGGACTACACAAGAGACCCAGTACTTC. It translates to CASSAKPGTTQETQYF. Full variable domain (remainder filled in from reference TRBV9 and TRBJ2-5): DSGVTQTPKHLITATGQRVTLRCSPRSGDLSVYWYQQSLDQGLQFLIQYYNGEERAKGNILERFSAQQFPDLHSELNLSSLELGDSALYFCASSAKPGTTQETQYFGPGTRLLVL.

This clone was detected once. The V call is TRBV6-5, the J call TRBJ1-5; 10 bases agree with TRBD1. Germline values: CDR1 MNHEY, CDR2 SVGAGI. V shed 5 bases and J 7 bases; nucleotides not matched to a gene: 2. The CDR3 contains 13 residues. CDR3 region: CASSDRGHQPQHF. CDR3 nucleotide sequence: TGTGCCAGCAGTGACAGGGGGCACCAGCCCCAGCATTTT.

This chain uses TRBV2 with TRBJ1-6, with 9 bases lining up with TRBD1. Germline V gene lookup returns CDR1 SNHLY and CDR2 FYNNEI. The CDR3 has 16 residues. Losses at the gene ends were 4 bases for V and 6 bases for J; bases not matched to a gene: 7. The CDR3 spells CASSAMAGQGNSPLHF. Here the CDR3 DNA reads TGTGCCAGCAGTGCAATGGCGGGACAGGGTAATTCACCCCTCCACTTT.

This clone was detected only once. The CDR3 DNA sequence: TGTGCCAGCAGTGCCTTCGCGGGACCAGAGACCCAGTACTTC. Amino acids: CASSAFAGPETQYF. The rearrangement links TRBV7-2 to TRBJ2-5; a possible D gene is TRBD2 (6 bases). This CDR3 region has 14 residues. The germline CDR1 and CDR2 sequences are SGHTA and FQGNSA. V lost 6 bases to trimming and J lost 4 bases, with 15 bases between them. The full variable domain, its missing parts supplied by reference TRBV7-2 and TRBJ2-5, is GAGVSQSPSNKVTEKGKDVELRCDPISGHTALYWYRQSLGQGLEFLIYFQGNSAPDKSGLPSDRFSAERTGGSVSTLTIQRTQQEDSAVYLCASSAFAGPETQYFGPGTRLLVL.

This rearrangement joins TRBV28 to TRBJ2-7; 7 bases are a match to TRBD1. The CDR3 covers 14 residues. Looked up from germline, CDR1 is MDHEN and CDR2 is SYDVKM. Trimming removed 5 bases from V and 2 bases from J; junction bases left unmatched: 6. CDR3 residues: CASSHRGLTYEQYF. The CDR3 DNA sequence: TGTGCCAGCAGTCACAGGGGCTTGACCTACGAGCAGTACTTC.

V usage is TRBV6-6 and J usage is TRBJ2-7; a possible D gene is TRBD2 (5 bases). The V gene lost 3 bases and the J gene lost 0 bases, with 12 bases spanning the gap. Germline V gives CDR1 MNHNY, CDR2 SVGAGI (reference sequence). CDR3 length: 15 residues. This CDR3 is CASSYGGQSSYEQYF. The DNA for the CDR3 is TGTGCCAGCAGTTATGGAGGCCAGAGCTCCTACGAGCAGTACTTC.

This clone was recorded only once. CDR3 sequence (DNA): TGTGCCAGCAGCCAAGACCGCAGGGGCGGGGGGGGTTCCTACGAGCAGTACTTC. This encodes CASSQDRRGGGGSYEQYF. The chain carries TRBV4-2 and TRBJ2-7; 9 nucleotides agree with TRBD2. Per the germline V gene, CDR1 is LGHNA and CDR2 is YNFKEQ. J was trimmed by 1 base and V by 0 bases; bases with no gene match: 10. The CDR3 has 18 amino acids.

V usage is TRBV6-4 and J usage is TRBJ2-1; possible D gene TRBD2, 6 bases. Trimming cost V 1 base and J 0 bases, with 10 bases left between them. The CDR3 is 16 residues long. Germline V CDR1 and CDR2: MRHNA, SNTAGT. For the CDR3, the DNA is TGTGCCAGCAGTGACTATGGGGGGTACTCCTACAATGAGCAGTTCTTC. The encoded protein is CASSDYGGYSYNEQFF.

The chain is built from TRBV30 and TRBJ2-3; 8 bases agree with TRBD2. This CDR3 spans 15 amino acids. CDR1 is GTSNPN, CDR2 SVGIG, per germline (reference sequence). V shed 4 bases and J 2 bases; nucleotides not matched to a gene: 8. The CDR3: CAWTLGLGATDTQYF. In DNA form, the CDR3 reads TGTGCCTGGACCTTGGGACTAGGCGCCACAGATACGCAGTATTTT.

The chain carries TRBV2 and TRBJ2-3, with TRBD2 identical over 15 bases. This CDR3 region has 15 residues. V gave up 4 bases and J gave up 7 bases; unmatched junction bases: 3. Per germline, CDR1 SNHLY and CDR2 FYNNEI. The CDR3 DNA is TGTGCCAGCAGTGGGACTAGCGGGGGGGCCAATACGCAGTATTTT. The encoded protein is CASSGTSGGANTQYF.

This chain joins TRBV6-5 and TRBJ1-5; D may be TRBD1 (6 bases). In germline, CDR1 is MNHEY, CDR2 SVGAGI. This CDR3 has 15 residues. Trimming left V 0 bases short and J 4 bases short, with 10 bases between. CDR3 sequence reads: CASSYSQGRNQPQHF. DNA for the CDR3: TGTGCCAGCAGTTACTCGCAGGGGCGTAATCAGCCCCAGCATTTT.

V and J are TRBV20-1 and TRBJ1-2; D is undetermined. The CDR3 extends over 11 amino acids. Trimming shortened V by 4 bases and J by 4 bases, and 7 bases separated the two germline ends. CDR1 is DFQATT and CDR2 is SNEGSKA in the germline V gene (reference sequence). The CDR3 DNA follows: TGCAGTGCTAAGTTAGTCTATGGCTACACCTTC. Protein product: CSAKLVYGYTF.

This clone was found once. The CDR3 reads CASSHFGLADEQYF. CDR3 bases: TGTGCCAGCAGCCACTTTGGGCTAGCTGACGAGCAGTACTTC. The rearrangement uses TRBV7-9 and TRBJ2-7; possible D gene TRBD2, 5 bases. Germline V CDR1 and CDR2: SEHNR, FQNEAQ (reference sequence). The CDR3 is 14 residues long. V was trimmed by 5 bases and J by 5 bases, leaving 16 bases between them.

The CDR3 region is CASSFTVFRDRAGTGELFF. In nucleotides, the CDR3 is TGTGCCAGCAGCTTTACCGTCTTCCGGGACAGGGCCGGCACCGGGGAGCTGTTTTTT. The chain couples TRBV11-2 to TRBJ2-2; 9 bases are a match to TRBD1. The CDR3 covers 19 residues. Trimming cost V 3 bases and J 4 bases; bases outside gene matches: 15. Germline assignment: CDR1 SGHAT and CDR2 FQNNGV.

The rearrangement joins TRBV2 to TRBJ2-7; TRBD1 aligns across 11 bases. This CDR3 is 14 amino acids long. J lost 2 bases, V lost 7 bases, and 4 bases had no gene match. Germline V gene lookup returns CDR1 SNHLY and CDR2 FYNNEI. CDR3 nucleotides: TGTGCCAGCACTCCGGGACAGGGGGCCTACGAGCAGTACTTC. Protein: CASTPGQGAYEQYF.

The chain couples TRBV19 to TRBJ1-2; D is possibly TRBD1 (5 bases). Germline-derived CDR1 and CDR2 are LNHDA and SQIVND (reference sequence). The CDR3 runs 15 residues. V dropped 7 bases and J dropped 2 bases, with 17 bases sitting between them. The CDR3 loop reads CASTLIGAVNYGYTF. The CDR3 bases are TGTGCCAGTACCCTCATTGGGGCGGTAAACTATGGCTACACCTTC.

In DNA, the CDR3 is TGTGCCTGGAGTGTGGGACAGGGCTTTTCACCCCTCCACTTT. Translating it yields CAWSVGQGFSPLHF. This chain links TRBV30 with TRBJ1-6; 9 bases map to TRBD1. The CDR3 length is 14 residues. Per germline, CDR1 GTSNPN and CDR2 SVGIG (reference sequence). The ends lost 0 bases at V and 9 bases at J; junction bases unmatched: 3.

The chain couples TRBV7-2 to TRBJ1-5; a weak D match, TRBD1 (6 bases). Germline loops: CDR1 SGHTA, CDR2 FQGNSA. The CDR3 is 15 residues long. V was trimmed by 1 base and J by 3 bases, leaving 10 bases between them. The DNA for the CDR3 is TGTGCCAGCAGCTTAGTACAGGGCCTCAATCAGCCCCAGCATTTT. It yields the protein CASSLVQGLNQPQHF.

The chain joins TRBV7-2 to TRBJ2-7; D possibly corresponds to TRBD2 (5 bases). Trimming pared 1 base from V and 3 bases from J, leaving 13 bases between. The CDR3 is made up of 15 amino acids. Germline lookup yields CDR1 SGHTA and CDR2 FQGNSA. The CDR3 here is CASSLGGSIRYEQYF. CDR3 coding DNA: TGTGCCAGCAGCTTAGGAGGGTCGATCCGCTACGAGCAGTACTTC.

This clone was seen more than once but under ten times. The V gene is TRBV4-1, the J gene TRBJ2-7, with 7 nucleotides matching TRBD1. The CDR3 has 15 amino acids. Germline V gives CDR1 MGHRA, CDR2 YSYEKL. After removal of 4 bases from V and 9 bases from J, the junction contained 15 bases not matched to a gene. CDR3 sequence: CASSPITSGGTAQYF. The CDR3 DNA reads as TGCGCCAGCAGCCCTATCACCTCAGGGGGTACTGCGCAGTACTTC.

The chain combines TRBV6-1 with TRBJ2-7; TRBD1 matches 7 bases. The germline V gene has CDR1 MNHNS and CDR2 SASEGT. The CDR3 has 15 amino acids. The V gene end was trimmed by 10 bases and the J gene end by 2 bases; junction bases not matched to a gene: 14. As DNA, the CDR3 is TGTGCCACGGCCAAAGGGACAGTTGGAACCTACGAGCAGTACTTC. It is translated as CATAKGTVGTYEQYF.

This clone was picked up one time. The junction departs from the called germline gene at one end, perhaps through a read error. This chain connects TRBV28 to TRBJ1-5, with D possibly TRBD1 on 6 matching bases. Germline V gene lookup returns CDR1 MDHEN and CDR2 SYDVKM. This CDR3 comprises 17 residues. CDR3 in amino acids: CASSLSHAGDLGQPQHF. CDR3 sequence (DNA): TGTGCCAGCAGCTTATCCCACGCAGGGGATCTCGGGCAGCCCCAGCATTTT.